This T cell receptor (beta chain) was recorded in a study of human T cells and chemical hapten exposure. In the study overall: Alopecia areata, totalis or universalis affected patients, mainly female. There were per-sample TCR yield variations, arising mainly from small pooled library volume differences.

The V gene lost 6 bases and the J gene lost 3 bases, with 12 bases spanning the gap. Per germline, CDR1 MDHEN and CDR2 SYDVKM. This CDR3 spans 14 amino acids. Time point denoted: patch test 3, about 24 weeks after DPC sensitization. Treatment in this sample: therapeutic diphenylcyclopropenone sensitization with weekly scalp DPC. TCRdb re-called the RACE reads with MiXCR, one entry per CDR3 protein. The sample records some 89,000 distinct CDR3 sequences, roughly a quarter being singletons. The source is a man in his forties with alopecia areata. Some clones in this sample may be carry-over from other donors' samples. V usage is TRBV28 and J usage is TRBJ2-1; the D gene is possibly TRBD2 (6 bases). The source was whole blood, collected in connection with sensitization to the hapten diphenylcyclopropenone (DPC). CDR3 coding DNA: TGTGCCAGCAGGGAGGGGACCTACTACAATGAGCAGTTCTTC. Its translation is CASREGTYYNEQFF. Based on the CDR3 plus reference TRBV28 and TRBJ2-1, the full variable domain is DVKVTQSSRYLVKRTGEKVFLECVQDMDHENMFWYRQDPGLGLRLIYFSYDVKMKEKGDIPEGYSVSREKKERFSLILESASTNQTSMYLCASREGTYYNEQFFGPGTRLTVL.